This record looks at one T cell receptor beta chain sequence and its context. Its target is not known. Clones were sequenced by immunoSEQ multiplex PCR, and TCRdb holds only the in-frame ones, with some missing. The sample includes some 95,000 clones, about 90% of them seen just once. The data originate from a study of identifying expanded T cells in peripheral blood. The CDR3 length is 17 residues. Germline V lookup: CDR1 SGDLS, CDR2 YYNGEE. The V and J ends lost 2 bases and 3 bases, in that order; junction bases with no gene match: 12. Notes on the study in general: Clone count variance between approximately two-week samples rose with total template count.

During the collection period, no donor immune events like infections were recorded. The sample consisted of blood. The chain has TRBV9 and TRBJ2-3; the match to TRBD2 covers 7 bases. This sequence was found in a person aged 18 to 69 in good health. CDR3 DNA sequence: TGTGCCAGCAGCGTTCTTGCTTCGGGGGGAATAACAGATACGCAGTATTTT. This translates into CASSVLASGGITDTQYF.